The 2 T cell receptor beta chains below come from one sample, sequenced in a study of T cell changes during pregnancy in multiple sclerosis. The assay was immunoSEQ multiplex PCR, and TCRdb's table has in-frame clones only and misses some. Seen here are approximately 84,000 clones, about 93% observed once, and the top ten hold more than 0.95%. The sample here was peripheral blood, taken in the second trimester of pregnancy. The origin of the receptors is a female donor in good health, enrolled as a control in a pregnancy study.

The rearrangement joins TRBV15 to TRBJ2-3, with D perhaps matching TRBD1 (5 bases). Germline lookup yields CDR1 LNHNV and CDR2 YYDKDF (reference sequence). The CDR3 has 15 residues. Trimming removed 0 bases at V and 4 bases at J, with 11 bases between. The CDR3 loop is CATSRDTGGSDTQYF. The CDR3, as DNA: TGTGCCACCAGCAGAGATACAGGTGGTTCAGATACGCAGTATTTT.

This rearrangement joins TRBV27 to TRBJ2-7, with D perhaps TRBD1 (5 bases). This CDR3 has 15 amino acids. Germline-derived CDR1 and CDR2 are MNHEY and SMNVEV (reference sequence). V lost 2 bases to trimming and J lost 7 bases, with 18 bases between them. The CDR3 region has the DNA TGTGCCAGCAGTTTAGTCAGGGCCTCCTTGGGGGAGCAGTACTTC. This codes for CASSLVRASLGEQYF.